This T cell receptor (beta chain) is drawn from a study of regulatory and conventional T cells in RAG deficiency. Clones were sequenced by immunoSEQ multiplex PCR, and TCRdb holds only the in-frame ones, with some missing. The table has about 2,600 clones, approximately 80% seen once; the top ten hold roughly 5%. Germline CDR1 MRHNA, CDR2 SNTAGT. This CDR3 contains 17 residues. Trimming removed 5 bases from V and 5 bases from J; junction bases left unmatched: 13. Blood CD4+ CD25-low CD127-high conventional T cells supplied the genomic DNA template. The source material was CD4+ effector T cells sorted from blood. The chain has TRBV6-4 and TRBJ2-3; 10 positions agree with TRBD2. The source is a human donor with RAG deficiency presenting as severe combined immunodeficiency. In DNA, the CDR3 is TGTGCCAGCAGTCCAACTAGCGGGATTCCACGTAGAGATACGCAGTATTTT. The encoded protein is CASSPTSGIPRRDTQYF.